Described below is a single T cell receptor (beta chain) sequence and its context. Using immunoSEQ multiplex PCR, the repertoire was profiled, and TCRdb retains in-frame clones only, with some absent. The sample includes roughly 98,000 clones, approximately 90% of them seen just once. This entry comes from a study of cytomegalovirus exposure and HLA in healthy donors. The CDR3 has 14 amino acids. J gave up 5 bases and V 5 bases, and 7 bases lay outside the gene matches. Looked up from germline, CDR1 is LNHNV and CDR2 is YYDKDF (reference sequence). Separation from the roughly 670-subject first cohort characterized the roughly 120-subject validation cohort, to which the donors belonged.

The receptor was derived from a woman in her 30s in good health and CMV-seronegative. The chain has TRBV15 and TRBJ2-7, with 9 bases lining up with TRBD2. The sequenced sample was PBMCs. This CDR3 is CATSRAGTSNEQYF. CDR3 coding DNA: TGTGCCACCAGCCGTGCCGGGACTAGCAACGAGCAGTACTTC.